The clone carrying this TCR beta chain was observed a few times. Its antigen is still unknown. The entry originates in a study of blood T cells in healthy people across ages. Study results and caveats: Unsorted PBMCs ruled out conclusive naive versus antigen-experienced comparison.

Germline CDR1 DFQATT, CDR2 SNEGSKA (reference sequence). V was cut by 0 bases and J by 3 bases, with 13 bases left in between. CDR3 length: 15 amino acids. A second about 6 to 12 cycle PCR used barcoded and J-beta primers. TCRdb used MiXCR to reprocess the 5' RACE reads, holding one entry per CDR3 protein. The table includes about 670,000 distinct CDR3 sequences, around 43% detected once. This sequence was found in a man of 80 years or more in good health. Material for sequencing was blood. This chain links TRBV20-1 with TRBJ2-3; D is possibly TRBD1 or TRBD2 (6 bases each). The CDR3 nucleotides read TGCAGTGCTAGAGATCCTAGGGGGAGGACAGATACGCAGTATTTT. This encodes CSARDPRGRTDTQYF.